The clone carrying this T cell receptor beta chain has ten or more counts. No antigen is known for it. These data come from a study of identical twins. Study-level points and caveats: For out-of-frame beta sequences, excess twin sharing was weaker. Conclusions came from cross-sectional statistical analysis, not from following the same donors. Monozygotic twin pairs showed more out-of-frame TCR alpha sharing than models estimated.

From the 5' RACE reads, TCRdb called clonotypes with MiXCR, one entry per CDR3 protein. The data show approximately 220,000 distinct CDR3 sequences, around 9.6% seen once. In germline, CDR1 is MNHEY, CDR2 SMNVEV (reference sequence). This CDR3 has 14 amino acids. V dropped 4 bases and J dropped 8 bases, with 17 bases sitting between them. V and J are TRBV27 and TRBJ1-2, with a possible D match to TRBD1 (5 bases). Sequencing was carried out using memory (CD45RO+) T cells sorted from blood. The clonotype was recovered from a woman aged 18-30 years in good health. The CDR3 loop reads CASSSHGTGSGYTF. The CDR3 bases are TGTGCCAGCAGTTCACACGGGACGGGATCGGGCTACACCTTC.